This T cell receptor beta chain derives from a study of blood T cells in healthy people across ages. The CDR3 runs to 16 residues. V lost 5 bases to trimming and J lost 7 bases, with 23 bases between them. Germline-derived CDR1 and CDR2 are SEHNR and FQNEAQ (reference sequence). Sample-barcoded 5' priming and a J-beta primer mix drove a second PCR of about 6 to 12 cycles. TCRdb processed the 5' RACE reads anew with MiXCR; each CDR3 protein has one entry. Here the sample spans 890,000 or so distinct CDR3 sequences, about 62% being singletons. Findings and limits, study-wide: The study found TCR beta diversity correlated strongly with naive T cell percentage. Lack of knowledge of donor CMV status possibly confounded expanded clonotype changes.

Details on this clonotype: What it binds is unknown.

Collection of around 10 milliliters of peripheral blood was performed for each donor. The sequence was collected from a man in his thirties or forties in good health. This chain uses TRBV7-9 with TRBJ2-5; D unclear. Sequences were obtained from blood. The chain's CDR3 is CASSKARVAEWATQYF. In DNA form, the CDR3 reads TGTGCCAGCAGCAAAGCCCGGGTGGCAGAATGGGCGACCCAGTACTTC.